The 11 T cell receptor beta chains given below trace back to one sample, sequenced in a study of blood T cell repertoires in COVID-19 (dated by TCRdb to between 2020 and 2021). Library construction relied on the immunoSEQ multiplex PCR assay. TCRdb obtained this table from immuneACCESS and retained in-frame rearrangements with V and J assigned. These tables miss some clones; where compared with another copy, unresolved V genes account for less than half of the shortfall, and the remainder is unexplained. The sample profile shows approximately 79,000 clones; 75% to 90% of them were found once. Over 10% of the sample lies in the top ten. Sequencing used peripheral blood. Receptors were obtained from a man in his forties or fifties with COVID-19, enrolled during active disease.

The chain is built from TRBV10-3 and TRBJ2-7; 8 bases map to TRBD2. The CDR3 is made up of 16 amino acids. From germline, CDR1 is ENHRY and CDR2 SYGVKD. Losses at the gene ends were 4 bases for V and 7 bases for J; bases not matched to a gene: 15. Written as DNA, the CDR3 is TGTGCCATCAGTGGCCGAGGTGATAGCGGGACCGAGGAGCAGTACTTC. Protein product: CAISGRGDSGTEEQYF.

This chain joins TRBV11-2 and TRBJ2-5, with TRBD2 matching over 12 bases. Germline V gene data show CDR1 as SGHAT and CDR2 as FQNNGV. The CDR3 consists of 18 residues. Trimming at V came to 2 bases and at J to 0 bases, leaving 7 bases not matched to a gene. CDR3 in DNA: TGTGCCAGCAGCTTAAGCCTAGCGGGAGGGTTGTACCAAGAGACCCAGTACTTC. Protein product: CASSLSLAGGLYQETQYF.

J is TRBJ2-3 and V is TRBV29-1, with D maybe TRBD1 (6 bases). This CDR3 spans 13 amino acids. Per the germline V gene, CDR1 is SQVTM and CDR2 is ANQGSEA. The V end lost 4 bases, the J end lost 2 bases, and 10 bases lay between the germline ends. CDR3 residues: CSVVDRVTDTQYF. In nucleotides, the CDR3 is TGCAGCGTTGTGGACAGAGTCACAGATACGCAGTATTTT.

The CDR3 nucleotides are TGTGCCAGCAGCGGGGGGGCTGAAGCTTTCTTT. This codes for CASSGGAEAFF. The rearrangement links TRBV9 to TRBJ1-1; possible D gene TRBD1, 5 bases. With 3 bases removed from V and 6 bases from J, the gap between germline ends came to 6 bases. CDR3 length equals 11 residues. Germline CDR1 and CDR2: SGDLS and YYNGEE.

The V and J genes are TRBV9 and TRBJ1-5; maybe TRBD1 (5 bases). V lost 0 bases to trimming and J lost 4 bases, with 11 bases between them. Germline V gene data show CDR1 as SGDLS and CDR2 as YYNGEE. The CDR3 runs 15 residues. CDR3 amino acids: CASSVGDRDNQPQHF. CDR3 in DNA: TGTGCCAGCAGCGTAGGAGACAGAGATAATCAGCCCCAGCATTTT.

CDR3 nucleotides: TGTGCCAGCAGCTTAGTGCGGAACACTGAAGCTTTCTTT. Its translation: CASSLVRNTEAFF. This chain connects TRBV11-2 to TRBJ1-1; D is ambiguous. The V end was cut by 1 base, the J end by 1 base, with 4 bases between. Germline values: CDR1 SGHAT, CDR2 FQNNGV. The CDR3 loop spans 13 amino acids.

This clone appeared many times. V usage is TRBV7-9 and J usage is TRBJ1-2, with 8 bases matching TRBD1. The CDR3 runs to 12 residues. V was pared by 4 bases and J by 8 bases, with 3 bases of the junction left unmatched. Germline V gene sequence: CDR1 SEHNR, CDR2 FQNEAQ (reference sequence). DNA of the CDR3: TGTGCCAGCAGCTGGACAGGGAAAGGCTACACCTTC. This gives the protein CASSWTGKGYTF.

V and J are TRBV28 and TRBJ2-1, with TRBD2 matching 7 bases. Trimming removed 8 bases from V and 0 bases from J; junction bases left unmatched: 7. The CDR3 loop spans 15 amino acids. Germline V gene data show CDR1 as MDHEN and CDR2 as SYDVKM. In DNA, the CDR3 is TGTGCCAGCCGAATGGGAGGGGCCTCCTACAATGAGCAGTTCTTC. Protein product: CASRMGGASYNEQFF.

V usage is TRBV24-1 and J usage is TRBJ2-1; 10 bases are a match to TRBD2. The CDR3 sequence is 15 residues long. Trimming removed 4 bases from V and 5 bases from J; junction bases left unmatched: 4. The germline CDR1 and CDR2 sequences are KGHDR and SFDVKD. CDR3 sequence reads: CATSDPLAGNNEQFF. CDR3 DNA sequence: TGTGCCACCAGTGACCCACTAGCGGGGAACAATGAGCAGTTCTTC.

The chain employs TRBV19 and TRBJ1-2; D possibly corresponds to TRBD1 (5 bases). The CDR3 runs 13 residues. Trimming left V 9 bases short and J 2 bases short, with 13 bases between. Germline CDR1 LNHDA, CDR2 SQIVND (reference sequence). CDR3 nucleotides: TGTGCCAGCTGCCCGGACACCAACTATGGCTACACCTTC. This encodes CASCPDTNYGYTF.

V gene TRBV10-2 combines with J gene TRBJ2-1; 9 bases fit TRBD1. Looked up from germline, CDR1 is WSHSY and CDR2 is SAAADI. The V gene end was trimmed by 5 bases and the J gene end by 4 bases; junction bases not matched to a gene: 3. This CDR3 has 14 amino acids. The CDR3 DNA follows: TGCGCCAGCAGTACCGGGACAGGGTACAATGAGCAGTTCTTC. This sequence encodes CASSTGTGYNEQFF.